This T cell receptor beta chain was recorded in a study of T cell responses to AZD1222 COVID-19 vaccine. General study findings and limits: Reportedly, close to half of spike-specific TCRs are directed against unmutated variant regions. Possibly, clonal diversity was underestimated; donors were largely white British and included more females. Along spike, vaccine-associated CD4 TCRs were found throughout, with dominance at 160-218 and 743-854.

V gave up 4 bases and J gave up 0 bases; unmatched junction bases: 4. CDR3 length: 15 residues. CDR1 SGDLS and CDR2 YYNGEE come from the germline V gene. Pooled in the analysis were second doses at about 4 or about 12 weeks. The repertoire was sequenced with immunoSEQ multiplex PCR; TCRdb's copy has only in-frame clones and lacks some. The profile covers roughly 100,000 clones, with 89% appearing a single time and approximately 45% taken by the ten largest. Turning to this clone: Its matching antigen is unknown.

This receptor was identified in an adult who received the AZD1222 COVID-19 vaccine. This chain uses TRBV9 with TRBJ1-1, with TRBD1 identical over 9 bases. Sequencing was performed on peripheral blood, taken 28 days after the second AZD1222 dose. CDR3 bases: TGTGCCAGCAGCTCAGGGACAGGGATGAACACTGAAGCTTTCTTT. Translating it yields CASSSGTGMNTEAFF.